The clone carrying this T cell receptor (beta chain) was found a few times. The sample belongs to a study of blood T cell repertoires in COVID-19. The CDR3 length is 14 residues. V gave up 0 bases and J gave up 7 bases, with 12 bases separating them. Germline V CDR1 and CDR2: MNHNS, SASEGT. As processed by the authors: Amplification of reference gene primers provided the estimated nucleated cell counts. Produced via immunoSEQ multiplex PCR; TCRdb's table is partial and in-frame only. V and J calls and clone size come straight from that table; D and trimming were deduced from the DNA. The top ten hold about 18% of the sample, which has 150,000 to 200,000 clones, 79% seen once.

The V call is TRBV6-1, the J call TRBJ1-2, with unresolved D. This receptor was obtained from a man in his sixties with active or convalescent COVID-19. Input material: peripheral blood. The CDR3 reads CASSEAYLISGYTF. The CDR3 DNA reads TGTGCCAGCAGTGAAGCCTACCTGATCTCTGGCTACACCTTC.